Shown below are 24 T cell receptor beta chains from a single sample sequenced in a study of blood T cell repertoires in COVID-19. Profiling relied on immunoSEQ multiplex PCR, and the TCRdb table lists in-frame clones only, not all of them. The repertoire holds roughly 24,000 clones, with about 89% as singletons. Material for sequencing was peripheral blood. These receptors were collected from a man in his 70s with COVID-19, enrolled during active disease.

The chain has TRBV12-3 or TRBV12-4 and TRBJ1-5, with D possibly TRBD1 on 5 matching bases. The CDR3 length is 12 residues. Trimming stripped 2 bases from V and 6 bases from J, with 5 bases between. The CDR3 loop is CASSLRGQPQHF. The CDR3 DNA follows: TGTGCCAGCAGTTTAAGGGGTCAGCCCCAGCATTTT.

The chain has TRBV5-1 and TRBJ2-2; perhaps TRBD1 as D (5 bases). Germline assignment: CDR1 SGHRS and CDR2 YFSETQ. Trimming stripped 4 bases from V and 5 bases from J, with 15 bases between. The CDR3 has 15 amino acids. DNA for the CDR3: TGCGCCAGCAGCCCGCTAGGCCAGGGAACCGGGGAGCTGTTTTTT. This codes for CASSPLGQGTGELFF. Full variable domain (rest looked up from reference TRBV5-1 and TRBJ2-2): KAGVTQTPRYLIKTRGQQVTLSCSPISGHRSVSWYQQTPGQGLQFLFEYFSETQRNKGNFPGRFSGRQFSNSRSEMNVSTLELGDSALYLCASSPLGQGTGELFFGEGSRLTVL.

This clone was seen just once. The chain carries TRBV29-1 and TRBJ2-7; 9 nucleotides match TRBD1. CDR3 length: 14 amino acids. V shed 6 bases and J 0 bases; nucleotides not matched to a gene: 6. Germline V gene sequence: CDR1 SQVTM, CDR2 ANQGSEA. The DNA of the CDR3 is TGCAGCGTCCGGGGGGACAGGGTCTCCTACGAGCAGTACTTC. Translating gives CSVRGDRVSYEQYF.

This rearrangement joins TRBV2 to TRBJ1-1; D gene uncertain. This CDR3 has 13 amino acids. Germline V lookup: CDR1 SNHLY, CDR2 FYNNEI. Deletions cut 5 bases from V and 1 base from J, with 8 bases between. The CDR3: CASSSRANTEAFF. CDR3 DNA sequence: TGTGCCAGCAGTTCGAGGGCGAACACTGAAGCTTTCTTT.

This rearrangement joins TRBV6-5 to TRBJ2-1; 8 nucleotides line up with TRBD1. In germline, CDR1 is MNHEY, CDR2 SVGAGI. The V segment lost 2 bases and the J segment 5 bases; nucleotides outside the gene matches: 5. CDR3 length: 15 amino acids. CDR3 sequence: CASSYGQGLDNEQFF. The CDR3 bases are TGTGCCAGCAGTTACGGACAGGGACTCGACAATGAGCAGTTCTTC.

The chain employs TRBV18 and TRBJ2-1, with D perhaps matching TRBD2 (5 bases). Per germline, CDR1 KGHSH and CDR2 LQKENI. V dropped 3 bases and J dropped 7 bases, with 16 bases sitting between them. This CDR3 comprises 15 residues. CDR3 nucleotide sequence: TGTGCCAGCTCACCGAGGACGCTAGCAGTAAATGAGCAGTTCTTC. It translates to CASSPRTLAVNEQFF.

V usage is TRBV24-1 and J usage is TRBJ2-3; D is unresolved. The V end was cut by 3 bases, the J end by 3 bases, with 6 bases between. The CDR3 runs to 13 residues. In germline, CDR1 is KGHDR, CDR2 SFDVKD. The CDR3 nucleotides are TGTGCCACCAGTGATCCTTTAACAGATACGCAGTATTTT. Its translation is CATSDPLTDTQYF.

V and J are TRBV6-5 and TRBJ2-7, with a weak D call TRBD2 (5 bases). The CDR3 has 13 residues. Germline CDR1 MNHEY, CDR2 SVGAGI. V dropped 3 bases and J dropped 5 bases, with 11 bases sitting between them. CDR3: CASSYREFDEQYF. For the CDR3, the DNA is TGTGCCAGCAGTTATCGGGAATTCGACGAGCAGTACTTC.

The CDR3 reads CASSADYLSTDTQYF. The CDR3 region has the DNA TGTGCCAGCAGCGCGGACTACCTAAGCACAGATACGCAGTATTTT. The V gene is TRBV7-2, the J gene TRBJ2-3, with D perhaps matching TRBD2 (6 bases). V was clipped by 5 bases and J by 0 bases, with 12 bases between them. The CDR3 is made up of 15 amino acids. Per the germline V gene, CDR1 is SGHTA and CDR2 is FQGNSA.

This chain links TRBV6-5 with TRBJ1-5, with TRBD1 as a possible D gene (5 bases). This CDR3 contains 16 residues. Germline loops: CDR1 MNHEY, CDR2 SVGAGI. Trimming removed 0 bases from V and 0 bases from J, with 9 bases in between. The chain's CDR3 is CASSYSARDSNQPQHF. The CDR3 DNA reads TGTGCCAGCAGTTACTCGGCCAGGGATAGCAATCAGCCCCAGCATTTT.

The chain employs TRBV7-9 and TRBJ2-3, with 11 positions matching TRBD2. Trimming took 1 base from V and 2 from J; bases not matched to a gene: 11. This CDR3 is 19 amino acids long. CDR1 is SEHNR, CDR2 FQNEAQ, per germline (reference sequence). CDR3 loop: CASSLGSLAGGLYTDTQYF. Written as DNA, the CDR3 is TGTGCCAGCAGCTTAGGTTCGCTAGCGGGGGGCTTATACACAGATACGCAGTATTTT.

This clone was recorded once. This chain joins TRBV6-1 and TRBJ2-2, with D maybe TRBD1 (5 bases). The germline gives CDR1 MNHNS, CDR2 SASEGT. V lost 2 bases to trimming and J lost 2 bases, with 15 bases between them. The CDR3 extends over 17 amino acids. As DNA, the CDR3 is TGTGCCAGCAGTGAACCTTGGACACTCTATAACACCGGGGAGCTGTTTTTT. Amino acids: CASSEPWTLYNTGELFF.

This clone was recorded only once. The chain uses TRBV5-1 and TRBJ1-5; maybe TRBD1 (5 bases). V lost 5 bases and J 7 bases, leaving 16 bases between the germline ends. The length of the CDR3 is 14 residues. Germline V gene lookup returns CDR1 SGHRS and CDR2 YFSETQ. CDR3 nucleotides: TGCGCCAGCAGTTTCACGGGCGGGGGACAGCCCCAGCATTTT. Its translation is CASSFTGGGQPQHF.

The rearrangement uses TRBV16 and TRBJ2-7; possible D gene TRBD1, 5 bases. Between the trimmed V and J ends, which lost 3 bases and 7 bases, there was a span of 10 bases. The CDR3 contains 12 residues. The germline V gene has CDR1 KGHSY and CDR2 FQNENV. The CDR3 DNA is TGTGCCAGCAGCCATCATACAGGAGAGCAGTACTTC. Its protein product is CASSHHTGEQYF.

The J gene is TRBJ2-1, the V gene TRBV7-2; D remains unclear. The V gene's germline CDR1 is SGHTA and CDR2 FQGNSA. The CDR3 has 14 residues. Trimming left V 5 bases short and J 3 bases short, with 11 bases between. CDR3 region: CASSTLTLYNEQFF. The CDR3 DNA is TGTGCCAGCAGCACCTTGACTCTCTACAATGAGCAGTTCTTC.

The chain employs TRBV6-5 and TRBJ1-2, with D possibly TRBD1 on 5 matching bases. The length of the CDR3 is 13 residues. The germline V and J ends were trimmed by 6 bases and 4 bases, with 12 bases remaining between them. Per the germline V gene, CDR1 is MNHEY and CDR2 is SVGAGI. This chain's CDR3 is CASSPNRSYGYTF. The CDR3 region has the DNA TGTGCCAGCAGCCCAAACAGGAGCTATGGCTACACCTTC.

This chain links TRBV3-1 (or the pseudogene TRBV3-2) with TRBJ1-2; D is ambiguous. The germline V gene encodes CDR1 LGHDT and CDR2 YNNKEL (reference sequence). Trimming left V 0 bases short and J 8 bases short, with 7 bases between. The CDR3 totals 12 residues. CDR3 sequence: CASSQERRGYTF. The CDR3 DNA sequence: TGTGCCAGCAGCCAAGAGCGGCGGGGCTACACCTTC.

This chain links TRBV3-1 (or the pseudogene TRBV3-2) with TRBJ2-2, with 7 bases that match TRBD2. V lost 8 bases and J lost 2; bases outside the gene matches: 2. Germline CDR1 is LGHDT and CDR2 is YNNKEL (reference sequence). The CDR3 runs to 13 residues. CDR3 in amino acids: CASRDYNTGELFF. As DNA, the CDR3 is TGTGCCAGCCGGGACTACAACACCGGGGAGCTGTTTTTT.

The table lists this clone with a count of one. The J gene is TRBJ1-1, the V gene TRBV5-1; D is ambiguous. Germline CDR1 SGHRS, CDR2 YFSETQ. The CDR3 totals 14 residues. The V end was cut by 4 bases, the J end by 1 base, with 11 bases between. DNA for the CDR3: TGCGCCAGCAGCCCCTCAGGTCCGAACACTGAAGCTTTCTTT. The encoded protein is CASSPSGPNTEAFF.

The chain uses TRBV5-4 and TRBJ2-5, with D maybe TRBD1 (6 bases). Germline assignment: CDR1 SGHNT and CDR2 YYREEE (reference sequence). CDR3 size: 15 residues. V was clipped by 4 bases and J by 5 bases, with 18 bases between them. In DNA form, the CDR3 reads TGTGCCAGCAGCATATTACCCACAGGGATCGAGACCCAGTACTTC. It yields the protein CASSILPTGIETQYF.

The rearrangement uses TRBV30 and TRBJ2-3; TRBD1 matches at 10 bases. This CDR3 is built from 13 residues. V was pared by 8 bases and J by 8 bases, with 10 bases of the junction left unmatched. The germline V gene has CDR1 GTSNPN and CDR2 SVGIG (reference sequence). CDR3 region: CAGDRGPHGTQYF. CDR3 nucleotides: TGTGCCGGCGACAGGGGGCCCCACGGTACGCAGTATTTT. Drawing the rest from reference TRBV30 and TRBJ2-3, the complete variable domain is SQTIHQWPATLVQPVGSPLSLECTVEGTSNPNLYWYRQAAGRGLQLLFYSVGIGQISSEVPQNLSASRPQDRQFILSSKKLLLSDSGFYLCAGDRGPHGTQYFGPGTRLTVL.

The rearrangement uses TRBV7-9 and TRBJ2-3, with 9 bases fitting TRBD1. Germline V gene data show CDR1 as SEHNR and CDR2 as FQNEAQ (reference sequence). The CDR3 length is 15 residues. Unmatched junction bases numbered 1, after V lost 1 base and J lost 2 bases. The CDR3 nucleotides read TGTGCCAGCAGCTTAGGGACAGGGGTCACAGATACGCAGTATTTT. Protein: CASSLGTGVTDTQYF.

J is TRBJ2-1 and V is TRBV7-2; D gene ambiguous. The germline CDR1 and CDR2 sequences are SGHTA and FQGNSA. This CDR3 spans 13 amino acids. Trimming removed 0 bases from V and 8 bases from J, with 8 bases in between. The CDR3 region has the DNA TGTGCCAGCAGCTTAGCGCGTGAGGATGAGCAGTTCTTC. Amino acids: CASSLAREDEQFF.

The gene calls are TRBV19 and TRBJ2-1; D call uncertain. Deletions cut 4 bases from V and 6 bases from J, with 19 bases between. Germline assignment: CDR1 LNHDA and CDR2 SQIVND (reference sequence). The CDR3 loop spans 16 amino acids. CDR3 sequence (DNA): TGTGCCAGTAGTAGTGACCGGCAACCAGGCCTCAATGAGCAGTTCTTC. Its protein is CASSSDRQPGLNEQFF.